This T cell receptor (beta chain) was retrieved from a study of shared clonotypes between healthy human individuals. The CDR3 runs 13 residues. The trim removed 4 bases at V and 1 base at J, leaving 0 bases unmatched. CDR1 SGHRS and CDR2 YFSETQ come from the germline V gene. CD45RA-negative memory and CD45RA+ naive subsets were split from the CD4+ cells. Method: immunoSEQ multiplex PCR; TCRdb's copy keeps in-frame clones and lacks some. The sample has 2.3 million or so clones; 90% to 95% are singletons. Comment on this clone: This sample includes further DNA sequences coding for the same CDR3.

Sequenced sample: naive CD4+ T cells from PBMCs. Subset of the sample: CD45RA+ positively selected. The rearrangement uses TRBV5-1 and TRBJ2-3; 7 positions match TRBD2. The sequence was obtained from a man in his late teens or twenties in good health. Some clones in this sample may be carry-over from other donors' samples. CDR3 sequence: CASSRGGTDTQYF. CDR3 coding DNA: TGCGCCAGCAGCCGGGGGGGCACAGATACGCAGTATTTT.